Listed below are T cell receptor beta chains from one sample, sequenced in a study of T-cell memory formation after mild COVID-19. TCRdb processed the 5' RACE reads anew with MiXCR; each CDR3 protein has one entry. The sample has tens of thousands of distinct CDR3 sequences, approximately 12% seen once. What was sequenced was PBMCs or a T cell subset sorted from them (not recorded which). The receptors shown here come from a man aged 18 to 30 who had mild COVID-19 (a few samples of this study predate the infection). Cell type and time point are not known. Both conserved end residues are part of each CDR3. The D gene is left open where the match is weak. Only part of the rows carry a size: once, few, many, or a class if the clone is expanded.

d_call	clone_size	j_call	v_call	cdr3_nt	cdr3_aa
.	.	TRBJ2-5	TRBV4-1	TGCGCCAGCAGGGGGGGACTTTCCATCCAAGAGACCCAGTACTTC	CASRGGLSIQETQYF
.	.	TRBJ2-5	TRBV7-2	TGTGCCAGCAGCTTAGACCTAAATATAGTGGAACACGGGACCCAGTACTTC	CASSLDLNIVEHGTQYF
TRBD2	many	TRBJ2-2	TRBV10-3	TGTGCCGCAGGGAGGGAAGGAACCGGGGAGCTGTTTTTT	CAAGREGTGELFF
.	.	TRBJ2-5	TRBV9	TGTGCCAGCAGCGTAGTTTTCCTAGCAGAACGAGAGACCCAGTACTTC	CASSVVFLAERETQYF
.	many	TRBJ2-5	TRBV18	TGTGCCAGCTCAAGGGTGGACGAGACCCAGTACTTC	CASSRVDETQYF
.	.	TRBJ1-2	TRBV12-3/TRBV12-4	TGTGCCAGCAGTTTATGGCAGGGCTATGGCTACACCTTC	CASSLWQGYGYTF
.	many	TRBJ1-5	TRBV23-1	TGCGCCAGCAGTCACCTGGACCGGAGGGGCAATCAGCCCCAGCATTTT	CASSHLDRRGNQPQHF
.	.	TRBJ1-2	TRBV29-1	TGCAGCGTTGAAGAAGGTACGGCGGAGAACTATGGCTACACCTTC	CSVEEGTAENYGYTF
.	few	TRBJ2-2	TRBV7-3	TGTGCCAGCAGCCGACAGTCAACCACCGGGGAGCTGTTTTTT	CASSRQSTTGELFF
.	few	TRBJ2-2	TRBV5-8	TGTGCCAGCAGCTTCCGGGACGGCACCGGGGAGCTGTTTTTT	CASSFRDGTGELFF
.	many	TRBJ2-1	TRBV29-1	TGCAGCCTCTCCAACGGGGATGAGCAGTTCTTC	CSLSNGDEQFF
TRBD1	many	TRBJ2-5	TRBV6-6	TGTGCCAGCAAGGGGACAGGGGGCTTGGAGACCCAGTACTTC	CASKGTGGLETQYF
.	.	TRBJ1-2	TRBV5-5	TGTGCCAGCAGCTTGCGGGGGGATGGCTACACCTTC	CASSLRGDGYTF
.	few	TRBJ2-7	TRBV13	TGTGCCAGCAGCTTAGTTGGGAACGAGCAGTACTTC	CASSLVGNEQYF
.	.	TRBJ2-5	TRBV7-9	TGTGCCAGCAGCTTAGCAACCGGGTGGGAGACCCAGTACTTC	CASSLATGWETQYF
TRBD2	many	TRBJ2-5	TRBV28	TGTGCCAGCAGTTTGGGGGCGCCGGGACTAGCGGGGGCTTACCTCCAAGAGACCCAGTACTTC	CASSLGAPGLAGAYLQETQYF
TRBD2	few	TRBJ2-3	TRBV7-2	TGTGCCAGCAGCCTTCAAGCGGGGGGGCCCACAGATACGCAGTATTTT	CASSLQAGGPTDTQYF
.	.	TRBJ2-7	TRBV10-3	TGTGCCATCAGTGAGTCATGGGAAGGGGCAGCTCGGCAGTACTTC	CAISESWEGAARQYF
.	.	TRBJ2-7	TRBV6-2/TRBV6-3	TGTGCCAGCAGTTACGCGTACGAGCAGTACTTC	CASSYAYEQYF
.	many	TRBJ2-1	TRBV4-3	TGCGCCAGCAGCCAAGATACGATGATTAATGAGCAGTTCTTC	CASSQDTMINEQFF
.	few	TRBJ1-5	TRBV7-9	TGTGCCAGCAGCTTATCGGCAGGGACCCATCAGCCCCAGCATTTT	CASSLSAGTHQPQHF
.	.	TRBJ1-5	TRBV6-2/TRBV6-3	TGTGCCACCGCCCGCGGATTCCATCAGCCCCAGCATTTT	CATARGFHQPQHF
TRBD1	few	TRBJ1-6	TRBV18	TGTGCCAGCTCGAAAAACCCAGGGGGCTATAATTCACCCCTCCACTTT	CASSKNPGGYNSPLHF
TRBD1	many	TRBJ2-4	TRBV5-1	TGCGCCAGCAGCTTTTGGGGACAGGGGGAGATTCAGTACTTC	CASSFWGQGEIQYF
TRBD1	.	TRBJ2-2	TRBV2	TGTGCCAGCAGTCGACAGGGTACCGGGGAGCTGTTTTTT	CASSRQGTGELFF
TRBD1	.	TRBJ2-1	TRBV3-1	TGTGCCAGCAGCTCAGGGGGCCGGGAGCAGTTCTTC	CASSSGGREQFF
.	many	TRBJ1-1	TRBV11-2	TGTGCCAGCAGCTTAGAATGGCGCCTAAAGAACACTGAAGCTTTCTTT	CASSLEWRLKNTEAFF
.	few	TRBJ2-7	TRBV25-1	TGTGCCAGCAGTGCCCGGACAAACCCCTACGAGCAGTACTTC	CASSARTNPYEQYF
.	many	TRBJ1-5	TRBV7-2	TGTGCCAGCAGCGGTTCCCCAATAGAGCCCCAGCATTTT	CASSGSPIEPQHF
.	.	TRBJ1-5	TRBV29-1	TGCAGCGCCCAATGGGATAGCAATCAGCCCCAGCATTTT	CSAQWDSNQPQHF
.	.	TRBJ2-5	TRBV7-2	TGTGCCAGCAGCTTTCTTCGGCTTAGTGGCCAAGAGACCCAGTACTTC	CASSFLRLSGQETQYF
.	.	TRBJ1-2	TRBV20-1	TGCAGTGCTAGATCCCACCTCGGGGGGAGGGATGGCTACACCTTC	CSARSHLGGRDGYTF